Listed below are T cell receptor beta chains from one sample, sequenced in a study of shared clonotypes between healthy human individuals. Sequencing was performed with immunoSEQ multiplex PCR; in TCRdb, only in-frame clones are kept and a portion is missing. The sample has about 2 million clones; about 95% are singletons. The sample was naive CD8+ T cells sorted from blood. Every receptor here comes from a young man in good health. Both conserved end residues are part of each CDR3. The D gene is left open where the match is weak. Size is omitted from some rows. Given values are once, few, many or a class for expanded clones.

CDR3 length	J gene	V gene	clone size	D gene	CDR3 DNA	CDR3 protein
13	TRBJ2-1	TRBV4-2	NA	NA	TGTGCCAGCAGCCAAAATAATGGGGGTGAGCAGTTCTTC	CASSQNNGGEQFF
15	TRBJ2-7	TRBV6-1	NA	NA	TGTGCCAGCAGTGAAGCGTATGTCGTTGGCTACGAGCAGTACTTC	CASSEAYVVGYEQYF
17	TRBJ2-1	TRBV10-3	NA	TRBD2	TGTGCCATCGCCGGCGATCTAAGGCGGGGGGGCATCGATGAGCAGTTCTTC	CAIAGDLRRGGIDEQFF
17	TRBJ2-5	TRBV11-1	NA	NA	TGTGCCAGCAGCTTAACTCCATCTCTTGGGGGTCGAGAGACCCAGTACTTC	CASSLTPSLGGRETQYF
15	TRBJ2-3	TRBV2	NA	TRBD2	TGTGCCAGCAGCGAACTAGCGGGAGATCCAGATACGCAGTATTTT	CASSELAGDPDTQYF
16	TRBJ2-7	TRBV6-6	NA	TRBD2	TGTGCCAGCAGTCCCTCAGCGGGAGGGCCAAGGTACGAGCAGTACTTC	CASSPSAGGPRYEQYF
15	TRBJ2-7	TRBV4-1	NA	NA	TGCGCCAGCAGCCAAGATAGGGGAACCGCCTACGAGCAGTACTTC	CASSQDRGTAYEQYF
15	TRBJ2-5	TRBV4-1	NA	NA	TGCGCCAGCAGCCAAGAAGGCAGGGGTAGTGAGACCCAGTACTTC	CASSQEGRGSETQYF
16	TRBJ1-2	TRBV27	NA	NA	TGTGCCAGCAGTTCTTTCCCGTCGGGACCATCCTATGGCTACACCTTC	CASSSFPSGPSYGYTF
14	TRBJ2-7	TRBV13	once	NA	TGTGCCAGCAGCTTAGGCCAAGGCTCCCACGAGCAGTACTTC	CASSLGQGSHEQYF
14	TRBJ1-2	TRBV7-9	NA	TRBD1	TGTGCCAGCACCTCACCCGACAGGGCTTTTGGCTACACCTTC	CASTSPDRAFGYTF